The clone carrying this T cell receptor (beta chain) was recorded once. What it binds is not known. Patients with autoimmune history or systemic immunosuppression were excluded. With baseline, cycle 4 day 1, and cycle 7 day 1 as timepoints, blood was sampled. This sample is drawn from a study of OX40 agonist ivuxolimab in advanced cancers. Whole-study context: People in dose escalation had one of these cancers: hepatocellular carcinoma, melanoma, renal cell or head and neck cancer. Study-wide results and caveats: Relative to CD4+, CD8+ T cells held more expanded clones on average.

Assay: immunoSEQ multiplex PCR; the TCRdb copy retains only in-frame clones and omits some. The sample holds under 75,000 clones; about nine tenths are singletons and the top ten take roughly 2%. Germline V gene data show CDR1 as MNHNS and CDR2 as SASEGT. The ends were cut back, 8 bases at V and 2 bases at J, with 14 bases in the middle. The CDR3 contains 14 residues. V gene TRBV6-1 combines with J gene TRBJ2-3; D gene ambiguous. The sequence came from an adult with an advanced solid tumor such as melanoma, head and neck, liver or kidney cancer. Here the sequenced sample was CD4+ or CD8+ T cells sorted from blood, taken in a trial of the OX40 agonist ivuxolimab. The CDR3 loop is CASGSGLATDTQYF. The CDR3 DNA sequence: TGTGCCAGCGGGTCAGGCCTGGCCACAGATACGCAGTATTTT.